A single sample gave rise to the 4 T cell receptor beta chains below, sequenced in a study of Ad26.COV2.S vaccination and SARS-CoV-2 variants. This table comes from immunoSEQ multiplex PCR, and its TCRdb copy is limited to in-frame clones, with some not included. The data hold about 680,000 clones, with 70% to 90% observed a single time. The treatment here: roughly 19 received Ad26.COV2.S at low or high dose, single or two shots; about 5 received placebo; per-sample allocation not given. The samples date from day 63 after the first vaccine or placebo injection. Sample: peripheral blood, taken in a trial of Ad26.COV2.S vaccine versus placebo. The receptor source for this set is a person between 18 and 59 years old who received the Ad26.COV2.S COVID-19 vaccine or a placebo.

The chain employs TRBV19 and TRBJ1-5; the match to TRBD1 covers 9 bases. With 2 bases clipped from V and 2 bases from J, the junction kept 4 bases outside the gene matches. CDR1 and CDR2 (germline): LNHDA, SQIVND (reference sequence). The CDR3 has 16 residues. For the CDR3, the DNA is TGTGCCAGTAGTATAACAGGGGGCGTAGGCAATCAGCCCCAGCATTTT. The encoded protein is CASSITGGVGNQPQHF.

This clone was seen a handful of times. The sample contains more than one DNA sequence encoding this CDR3. V gene TRBV3-1 (or the pseudogene TRBV3-2) combines with J gene TRBJ1-4; the D is unclear. Germline-derived CDR1 and CDR2 are LGHDT and YNNKEL (reference sequence). This CDR3 is 12 amino acids long. The ends were cut back, 2 bases at V and 8 bases at J, with 6 bases in the middle. For the CDR3, the DNA is TGTGCCAGCAGCCAATTTAGGGAAAAACTGTTTTTT. Translation gives CASSQFREKLFF.

This sequence joins TRBV6-2 or TRBV6-3 and TRBJ2-2, with D tentatively TRBD2 (6 bases). The CDR3 runs to 15 residues. Trimming shortened V by 4 bases and J by 9 bases, and 18 bases separated the two germline ends. Germline loops: CDR1 MNHEY, CDR2 SVGEGT. In DNA form, the CDR3 reads TGTGCCAGCAGTTCAGCCTTGGGGAGGACCAGGGAGCTGTTTTTT. Protein: CASSSALGRTRELFF.

The J gene is TRBJ2-3, the V gene TRBV2, with D possibly being TRBD2 (6 bases). Per germline, CDR1 SNHLY and CDR2 FYNNEI. With 7 bases removed from V and 2 bases from J, the gap between germline ends came to 19 bases. The CDR3 is made up of 16 amino acids. In DNA form, the CDR3 reads TGTGCCAGCACCCCCCTCCTGGTGGGACTCACAGATACGCAGTATTTT. This gives the protein CASTPLLVGLTDTQYF.